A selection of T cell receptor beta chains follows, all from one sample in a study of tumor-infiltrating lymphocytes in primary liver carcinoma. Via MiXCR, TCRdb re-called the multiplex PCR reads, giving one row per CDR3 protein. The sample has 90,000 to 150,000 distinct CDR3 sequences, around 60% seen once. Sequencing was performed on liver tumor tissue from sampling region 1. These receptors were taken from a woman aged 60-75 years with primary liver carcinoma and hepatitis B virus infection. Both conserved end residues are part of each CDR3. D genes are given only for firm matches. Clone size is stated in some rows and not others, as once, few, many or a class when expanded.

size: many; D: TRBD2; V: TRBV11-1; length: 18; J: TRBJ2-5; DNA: TGTGCCAGCAGCAACGGACTAGCGGGAGGGCCAGTGAAAGAGACCCAGTACTTC; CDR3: CASSNGLAGGPVKETQYF
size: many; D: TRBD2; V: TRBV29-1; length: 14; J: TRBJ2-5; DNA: TGCAGCGTTCTCCCAGCGGGAGGTTGGGAGACCCAGTACTTC; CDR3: CSVLPAGGWETQYF
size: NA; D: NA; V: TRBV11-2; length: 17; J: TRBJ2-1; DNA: TGTGCCAGCAGCTTAGATAAACAGGGTATAGCCTACAATGAGCCGTTCTTC; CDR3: CASSLDKQGIAYNEPFF
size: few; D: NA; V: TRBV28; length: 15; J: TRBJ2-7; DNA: TGTGCCAGCAGTTTTGCAGGCGACCGATCCTACGAGCAGTACTTC; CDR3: CASSFAGDRSYEQYF
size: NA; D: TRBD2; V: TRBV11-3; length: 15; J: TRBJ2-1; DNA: TGTGCAAGCAGCCATACTAGCGGGAGTGCGAATGAGCAGTTCTTC; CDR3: CASSHTSGSANEQFF
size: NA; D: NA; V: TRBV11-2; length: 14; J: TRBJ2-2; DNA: TGTGCCAGCCTACTGTGGAGGAACACCGGGGAGCTGTTGTTT; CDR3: CASLLWRNTGELLF
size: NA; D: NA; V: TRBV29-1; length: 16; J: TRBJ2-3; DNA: TGCCGCGTTCATTCGTTACAGGGAGGGGGCATAGATACGCAGTATTTT; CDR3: CRVHSLQGGGIDTQYF
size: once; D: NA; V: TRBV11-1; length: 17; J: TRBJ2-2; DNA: TGTGCCAACACCTCAGAGGACCACCCGTCGAACACCGGGGAGCTGTTTTTT; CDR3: CANTSEDHPSNTGELFF
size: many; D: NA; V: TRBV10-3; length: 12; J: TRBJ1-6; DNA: TGTGCCATCAGTGAGGGGAATTCACCCCTCCACTTT; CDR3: CAISEGNSPLHF
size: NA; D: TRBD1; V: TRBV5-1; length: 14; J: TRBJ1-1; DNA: TGCGCCAGCATGGACAGGGAGGGGAACACTGAAGCTTTCTTT; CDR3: CASMDREGNTEAFF
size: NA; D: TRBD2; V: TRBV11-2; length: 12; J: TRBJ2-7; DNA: TGTGCCAGCAGCTTGGGGGGGTACGAGGAGTTCTTC; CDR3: CASSLGGYEEFF
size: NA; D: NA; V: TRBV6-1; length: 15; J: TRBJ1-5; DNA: TGTGCCAGCAGTGAAGGCATAGTAAAGAATCAGTCCCAGCATTTT; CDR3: CASSEGIVKNQSQHF
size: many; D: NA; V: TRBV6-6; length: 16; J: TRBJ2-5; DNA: TGTGCCAGCAGTCCTCAGGGCCGGGCCGCCCGAGAGACCCAGTACTTC; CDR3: CASSPQGRAARETQYF
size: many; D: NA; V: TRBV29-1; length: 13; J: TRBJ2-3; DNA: TGCAGCGTTGAATTTGGGGTCGGGGATACGCAGTATTTT; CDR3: CSVEFGVGDTQYF
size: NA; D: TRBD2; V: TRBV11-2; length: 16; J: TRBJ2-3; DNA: TGTGCCAGCACCCCCAGTTTCGGCGGGAGGGCCGATACGCAGTATTTT; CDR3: CASTPSFGGRADTQYF
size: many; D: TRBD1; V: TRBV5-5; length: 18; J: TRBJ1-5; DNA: TGTGCCAGCAGCCCTGAGTCCGGGACAGACATTAGCAATCAGCCCCAGCATTTT; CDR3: CASSPESGTDISNQPQHF
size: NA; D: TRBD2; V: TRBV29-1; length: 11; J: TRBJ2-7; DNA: TGCAGCGTACAGACTAGCTACGAGCAGTATTTC; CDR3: CSVQTSYEQYF
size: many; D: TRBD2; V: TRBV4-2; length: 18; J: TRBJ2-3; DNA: TGTGCCAGCAGCCAAGATCGTCCTAGCGGACTAAGCACAGATACGCAGTATTTT; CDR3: CASSQDRPSGLSTDTQYF
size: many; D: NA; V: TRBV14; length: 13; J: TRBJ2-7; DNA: TGTGCCAGCAGTCCAGGGAAAATGCACGAGCAGTACTTC; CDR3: CASSPGKMHEQYF
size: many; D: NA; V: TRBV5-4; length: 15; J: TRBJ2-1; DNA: TGTGCCAGCAGCTTTGGAGGGATGCGCGACAATGAGCAGTTCTTC; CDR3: CASSFGGMRDNEQFF
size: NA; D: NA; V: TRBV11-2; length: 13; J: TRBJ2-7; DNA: TGTGCCAGTAGCTTAGCTAGAGGGAGCGAGCAGTACTTC; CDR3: CASSLARGSEQYF
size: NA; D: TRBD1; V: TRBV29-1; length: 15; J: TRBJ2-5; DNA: TGCAGCGTTGGGTCCTGGACAGGGGGTCTGAAGACCCGGTACTTC; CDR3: CSVGSWTGGLKTRYF
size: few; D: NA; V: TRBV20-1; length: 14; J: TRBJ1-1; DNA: TGCAGTGCTAAGGCACCCCGGGTAAACACTGAAGCTTTCTTT; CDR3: CSAKAPRVNTEAFF
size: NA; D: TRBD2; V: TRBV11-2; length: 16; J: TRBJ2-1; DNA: TGTGCCAGCGGCCACGGGACTAGCGGGAGGGGCAATGACCAGTTCTTC; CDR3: CASGHGTSGRGNDQFF
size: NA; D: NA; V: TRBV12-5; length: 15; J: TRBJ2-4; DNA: TGTGCTAGTGGTTTGGTATGGGGAGCCACAAACATTCAGTACTTC; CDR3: CASGLVWGATNIQYF
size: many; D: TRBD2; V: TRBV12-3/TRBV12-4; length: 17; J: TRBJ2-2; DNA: TGTGCCAGCACCGCGGGAGGGCCAAGTACCCACACCGGGGAGCTGTTTTTT; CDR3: CASTAGGPSTHTGELFF
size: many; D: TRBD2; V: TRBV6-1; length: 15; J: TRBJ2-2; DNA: TGTGCCAGCAGTGTTAGCGGGAGGGCCCTCGGGGAGCTGTTTTTT; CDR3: CASSVSGRALGELFF
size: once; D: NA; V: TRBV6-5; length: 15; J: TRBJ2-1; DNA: TGTGCCAGCAGTTACTCGACTAATCCCTACAATGATCAGTTCTTC; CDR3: CASSYSTNPYNDQFF
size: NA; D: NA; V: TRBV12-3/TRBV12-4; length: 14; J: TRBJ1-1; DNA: TGTGCCAGCGGTTTAAGGGCGGCGGGGAATGAGGCTTTCTTT; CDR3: CASGLRAAGNEAFF
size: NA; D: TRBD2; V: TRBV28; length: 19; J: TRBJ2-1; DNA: TGTGCCAGGACCCGGGGACTAGCGGGATTCCCTAGAGCCTACAATGAGCAGTTCTTC; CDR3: CARTRGLAGFPRAYNEQFF
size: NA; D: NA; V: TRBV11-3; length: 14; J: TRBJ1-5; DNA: TGTGCCAGCAGCCGTCGTACAGGCACAGATACGCAGCATTTT; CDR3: CASSRRTGTDTQHF
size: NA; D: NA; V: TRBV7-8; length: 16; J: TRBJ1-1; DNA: TGTGCCAGCAGGCTCCAAGGGACCCCCCGTGGCACTGAAGCTTTCTTT; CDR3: CASRLQGTPRGTEAFF
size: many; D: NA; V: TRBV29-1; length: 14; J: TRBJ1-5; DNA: TGCAGCGTCGTTAACAGGCCCAGCAATCAGCCCCAGCATTTT; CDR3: CSVVNRPSNQPQHF
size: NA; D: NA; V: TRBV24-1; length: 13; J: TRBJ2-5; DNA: TGTGCCACCAGTGACGCCGCAATAGAGACCCAGTACTTC; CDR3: CATSDAAIETQYF
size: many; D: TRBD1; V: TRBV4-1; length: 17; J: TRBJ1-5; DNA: TGCGCCAGCAGCCAAGTAGTTTCGACAGGGGGCATGAGGCCCCAGCATTTT; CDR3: CASSQVVSTGGMRPQHF
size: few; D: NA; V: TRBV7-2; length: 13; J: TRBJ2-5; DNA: TGTACCAGCAGCTTAAGAAGTAGAGAGACCCAGTACTTC; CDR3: CTSSLRSRETQYF
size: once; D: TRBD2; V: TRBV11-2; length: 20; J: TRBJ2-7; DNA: TGTGCCGGCAGCTCAGATGTCCCGGGACTAGCGTCTCGAAACGCCTACGAGCAGTACTTC; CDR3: CAGSSDVPGLASRNAYEQYF
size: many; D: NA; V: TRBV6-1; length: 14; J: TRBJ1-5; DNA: TGTGCCAGCAGTGAGCAGAGTAACAATCAGCCCCAGCATTTT; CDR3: CASSEQSNNQPQHF
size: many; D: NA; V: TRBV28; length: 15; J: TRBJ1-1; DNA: TGTGCCAGCAGTTCGACAGGCGGTGAGAACACTGAAGCTTTCTTT; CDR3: CASSSTGGENTEAFF
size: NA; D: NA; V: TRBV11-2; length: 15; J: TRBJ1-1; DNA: TGTTCCAGCAGTTTAGATCCGGGGGCAGGGACTGAAGCTTTCTTT; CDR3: CSSSLDPGAGTEAFF
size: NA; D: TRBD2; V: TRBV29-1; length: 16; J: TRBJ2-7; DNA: TGCAGCGTTGTTCGGACTAGCTGGAGACCTTATTACGAGCAGTACTTC; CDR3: CSVVRTSWRPYYEQYF
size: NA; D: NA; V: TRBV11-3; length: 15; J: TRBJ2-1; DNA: TGTGCCAGCAACCTGGGGAGTGGTGAGGGCAATGAGCAGTTCTTC; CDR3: CASNLGSGEGNEQFF
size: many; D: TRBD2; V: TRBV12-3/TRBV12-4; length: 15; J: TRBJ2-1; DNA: TGTGCCAGCAGACAACTAGCGGGGGGATACAATGAGCAGTTCTTC; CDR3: CASRQLAGGYNEQFF